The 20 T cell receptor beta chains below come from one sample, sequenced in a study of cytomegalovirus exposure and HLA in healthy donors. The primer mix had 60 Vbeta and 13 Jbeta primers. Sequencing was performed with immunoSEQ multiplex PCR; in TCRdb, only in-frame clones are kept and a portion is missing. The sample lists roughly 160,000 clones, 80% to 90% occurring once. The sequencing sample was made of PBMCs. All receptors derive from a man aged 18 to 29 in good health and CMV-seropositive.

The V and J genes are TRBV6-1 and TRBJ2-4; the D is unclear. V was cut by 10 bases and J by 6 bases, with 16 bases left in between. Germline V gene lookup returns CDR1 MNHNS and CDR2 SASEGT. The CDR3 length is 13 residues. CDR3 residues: CATSSILGNIQYF. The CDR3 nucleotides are TGTGCCACCAGCTCGATTCTCGGAAACATTCAGTACTTC.

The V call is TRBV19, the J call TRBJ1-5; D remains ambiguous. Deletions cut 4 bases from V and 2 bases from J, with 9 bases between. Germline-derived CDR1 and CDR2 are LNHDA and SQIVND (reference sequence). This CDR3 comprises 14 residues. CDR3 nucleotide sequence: TGTGCCAGTAGTAAGCGGACGGGCAATCAGCCCCAGCATTTT. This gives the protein CASSKRTGNQPQHF.

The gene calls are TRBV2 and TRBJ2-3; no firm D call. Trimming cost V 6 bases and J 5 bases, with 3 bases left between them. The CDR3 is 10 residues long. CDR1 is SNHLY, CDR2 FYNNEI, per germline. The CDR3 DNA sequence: TGTGCCAGCAGCGTAGATACGCAGTATTTT. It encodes CASSVDTQYF.

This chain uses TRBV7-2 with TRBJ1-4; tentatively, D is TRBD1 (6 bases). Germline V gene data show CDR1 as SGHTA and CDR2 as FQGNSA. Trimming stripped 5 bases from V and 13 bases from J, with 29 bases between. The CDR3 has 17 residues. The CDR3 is CASSPQVSDRGLGGLFF. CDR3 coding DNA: TGTGCCAGCAGCCCCCAGGTATCGGACAGAGGTCTTGGGGGACTGTTTTTT.

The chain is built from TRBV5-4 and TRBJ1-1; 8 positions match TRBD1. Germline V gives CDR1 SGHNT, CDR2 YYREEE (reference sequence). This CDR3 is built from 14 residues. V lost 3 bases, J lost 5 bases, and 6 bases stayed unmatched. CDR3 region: CASSSLTGATEAFF. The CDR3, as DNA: TGTGCCAGCAGCTCATTGACAGGGGCGACTGAAGCTTTCTTT.

As DNA, the CDR3 is TGTGCCAGCAGTGCAGTCTATGGCTACACCTTC. Amino acid sequence: CASSAVYGYTF. This chain links TRBV6-1 with TRBJ1-2; no clear D. With 4 bases removed from V and 4 bases from J, the gap between germline ends came to 4 bases. CDR1 and CDR2 (germline): MNHNS, SASEGT. The CDR3 runs to 11 residues.

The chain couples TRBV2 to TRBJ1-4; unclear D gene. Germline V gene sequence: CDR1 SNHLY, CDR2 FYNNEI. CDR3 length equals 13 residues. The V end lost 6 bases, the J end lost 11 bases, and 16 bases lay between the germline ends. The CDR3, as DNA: TGTGCCAGCAGCCCTCGCGGCCTGTTGAAACTGTTTTTT. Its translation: CASSPRGLLKLFF. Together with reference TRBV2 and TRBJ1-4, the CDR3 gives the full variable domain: EPEVTQTPSHQVTQMGQEVILRCVPISNHLYFYWYRQILGQKVEFLVSFYNNEISEKSEIFDDQFSVERPDGSNFTLKIRSTKLEDSAMYFCASSPRGLLKLFFGSGTQLSVL.

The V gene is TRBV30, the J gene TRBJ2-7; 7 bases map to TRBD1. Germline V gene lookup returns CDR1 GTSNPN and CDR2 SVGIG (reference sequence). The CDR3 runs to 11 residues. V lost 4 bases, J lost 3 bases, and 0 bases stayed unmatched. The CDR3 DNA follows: TGTGCCTGGACAGGGGGCTACGAGCAGTACTTC. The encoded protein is CAWTGGYEQYF.

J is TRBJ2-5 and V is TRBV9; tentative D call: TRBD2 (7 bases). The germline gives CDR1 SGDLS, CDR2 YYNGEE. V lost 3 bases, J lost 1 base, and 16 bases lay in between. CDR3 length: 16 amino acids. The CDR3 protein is CASSALGGGTQETQYF. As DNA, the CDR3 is TGTGCCAGCAGCGCCTTGGGGGGGGGCACCCAAGAGACCCAGTACTTC. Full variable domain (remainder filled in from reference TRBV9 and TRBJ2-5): DSGVTQTPKHLITATGQRVTLRCSPRSGDLSVYWYQQSLDQGLQFLIQYYNGEERAKGNILERFSAQQFPDLHSELNLSSLELGDSALYFCASSALGGGTQETQYFGPGTRLLVL.

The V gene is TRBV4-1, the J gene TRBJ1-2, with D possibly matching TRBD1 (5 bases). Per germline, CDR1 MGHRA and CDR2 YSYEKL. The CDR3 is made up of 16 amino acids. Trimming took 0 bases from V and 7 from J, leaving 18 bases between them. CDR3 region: CASSQDPLRGWSGYTF. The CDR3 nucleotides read TGCGCCAGCAGCCAAGATCCCCTGCGGGGCTGGAGTGGCTACACCTTC.

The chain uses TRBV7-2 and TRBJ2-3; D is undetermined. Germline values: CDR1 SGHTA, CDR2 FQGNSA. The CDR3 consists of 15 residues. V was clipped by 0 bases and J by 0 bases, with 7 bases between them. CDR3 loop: CASSLARQSTDTQYF. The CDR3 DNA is TGTGCCAGCAGCTTAGCGCGGCAAAGCACAGATACGCAGTATTTT.

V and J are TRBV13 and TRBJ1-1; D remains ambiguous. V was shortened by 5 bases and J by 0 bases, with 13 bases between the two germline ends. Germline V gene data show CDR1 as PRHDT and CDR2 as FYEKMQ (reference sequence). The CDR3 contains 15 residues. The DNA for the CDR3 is TGTGCCAGCAGCGGGTGGGGAGACATGAACACTGAAGCTTTCTTT. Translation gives CASSGWGDMNTEAFF.

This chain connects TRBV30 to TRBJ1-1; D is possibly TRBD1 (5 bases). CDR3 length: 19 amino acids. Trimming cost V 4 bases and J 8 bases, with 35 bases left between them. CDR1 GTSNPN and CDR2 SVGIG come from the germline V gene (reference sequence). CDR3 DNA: TGTGCCTGGAAGGCCAATATCCCGCGGGACCGAAATCTTCTGGGGGAAGCTTTCTTT. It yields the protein CAWKANIPRDRNLLGEAFF.

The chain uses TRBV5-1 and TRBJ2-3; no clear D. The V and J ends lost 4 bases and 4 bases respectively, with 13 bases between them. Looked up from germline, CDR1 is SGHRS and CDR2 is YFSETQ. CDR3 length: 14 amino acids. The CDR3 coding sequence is TGCGCCAGCAGCCCGAACCACGAGCCAGATACGCAGTATTTT. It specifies CASSPNHEPDTQYF.

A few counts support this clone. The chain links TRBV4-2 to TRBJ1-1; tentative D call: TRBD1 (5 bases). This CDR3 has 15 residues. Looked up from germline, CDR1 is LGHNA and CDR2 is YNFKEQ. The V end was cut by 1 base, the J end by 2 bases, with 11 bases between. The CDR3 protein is CASSQVFDSNTEAFF. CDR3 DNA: TGTGCCAGCAGCCAAGTATTTGACAGTAACACTGAAGCTTTCTTT.

The CDR3: CATSRDSGNTIYF. The CDR3 DNA reads as TGTGCCACCAGCAGAGATTCAGGAAACACCATATATTTT. The chain has TRBV15 and TRBJ1-3; D is undetermined. Germline lookup yields CDR1 LNHNV and CDR2 YYDKDF (reference sequence). This CDR3 spans 13 amino acids. V was cut by 0 bases and J by 4 bases, with 4 bases left in between.

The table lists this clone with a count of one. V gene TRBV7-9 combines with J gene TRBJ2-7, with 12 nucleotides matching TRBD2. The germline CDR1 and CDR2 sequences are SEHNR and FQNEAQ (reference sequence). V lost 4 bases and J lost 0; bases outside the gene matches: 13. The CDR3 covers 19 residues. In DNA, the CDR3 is TGTGCCAGCAGCTCCCTATCGACTAGCGGGGGCCTGAGCTCCTACGAGCAGTACTTC. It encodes CASSSLSTSGGLSSYEQYF.

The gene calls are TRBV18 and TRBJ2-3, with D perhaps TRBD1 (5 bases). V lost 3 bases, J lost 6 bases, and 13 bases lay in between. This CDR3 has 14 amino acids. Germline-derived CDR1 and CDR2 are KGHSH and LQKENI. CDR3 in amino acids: CASSPNRGLDTQYF. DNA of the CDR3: TGTGCCAGCTCACCGAATAGGGGTCTTGATACGCAGTATTTT.

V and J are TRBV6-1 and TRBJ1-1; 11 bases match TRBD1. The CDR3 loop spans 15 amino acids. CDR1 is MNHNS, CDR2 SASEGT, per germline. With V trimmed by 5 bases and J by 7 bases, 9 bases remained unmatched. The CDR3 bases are TGTGCCAGCAGTCGTCGGACAGGGGGCGAGGGTGAAGCTTTCTTT. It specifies CASSRRTGGEGEAFF.

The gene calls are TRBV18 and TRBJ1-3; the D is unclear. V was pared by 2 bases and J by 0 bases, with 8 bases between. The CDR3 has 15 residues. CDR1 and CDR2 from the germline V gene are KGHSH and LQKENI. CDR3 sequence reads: CASSPDRLSGNTIYF. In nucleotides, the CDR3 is TGTGCCAGCTCACCAGACCGACTCTCTGGAAACACCATATATTTT.